Following are 9 T cell receptor beta chains from one sample sequenced in a study of blood T cell repertoires in COVID-19. Libraries were prepared by immunoSEQ multiplex PCR; TCRdb keeps only in-frame clonotypes and omits some of them. The sample yields approximately 170,000 clones, 80% to 85% seen once. Sequencing input: peripheral blood. These TCRs come from a man aged 70 or older with active or convalescent COVID-19.

Worth noting for this clone: Other DNA sequences in the same sample also yield this CDR3. V usage is TRBV19 and J usage is TRBJ1-6, with a tentative D call TRBD1 (5 bases). Germline-derived CDR1 and CDR2 are LNHDA and SQIVND (reference sequence). Trimming cost V 3 bases and J 10 bases, with 13 bases left between them. The CDR3 spans 14 residues. CDR3 residues: CASSILTVTSPLHF. DNA of the CDR3: TGTGCCAGTAGTATTTTGACAGTAACCTCACCCCTCCACTTT.

V usage is TRBV11-2 and J usage is TRBJ2-7, with 9 bases matching TRBD1. Trimming took 5 bases from V and 6 from J; bases not matched to a gene: 14. Germline V gives CDR1 SGHAT, CDR2 FQNNGV. CDR3 length: 16 amino acids. DNA of the CDR3: TGTGCCAGCAGCCTCGAAGACAGGGGGTCCTCGGGCGAGCAGTACTTC. This translates into CASSLEDRGSSGEQYF.

The chain joins TRBV30 to TRBJ2-1; a weak D match, TRBD2 (7 bases). This CDR3 spans 16 amino acids. Per germline, CDR1 GTSNPN and CDR2 SVGIG (reference sequence). V was pared by 4 bases and J by 2 bases, with 18 bases between. The CDR3, as DNA: TGTGCCTGGACCGGAGGGGGGGCCGGCACCTACAATGAGCAGTTCTTC. It encodes CAWTGGGAGTYNEQFF.

V usage is TRBV2 and J usage is TRBJ2-7; 7 positions match TRBD2. The CDR3 spans 14 residues. The germline CDR1 and CDR2 sequences are SNHLY and FYNNEI. V lost 6 bases and J lost 0; bases outside the gene matches: 5. CDR3 amino acids: CASRNSGSSYEQYF. The DNA for the CDR3 is TGTGCCAGCAGAAATAGCGGGTCCTCCTACGAGCAGTACTTC.

The CDR3 here is CASSYSRGWDTEAFF. The DNA for the CDR3 is TGTGCCAGCAGTTACTCACGGGGTTGGGACACTGAAGCTTTCTTT. The chain has TRBV6-5 and TRBJ1-1; D is unresolved. The germline CDR1 and CDR2 sequences are MNHEY and SVGAGI. This CDR3 has 15 amino acids. V shed 0 bases and J shed 3 bases, with 11 bases lying between them.

The chain recombines TRBV11-2 with TRBJ2-5, with 11 bases that match TRBD1. CDR3 length: 16 residues. V gave up 3 bases and J gave up 3 bases; unmatched junction bases: 6. The germline V gene has CDR1 SGHAT and CDR2 FQNNGV. This CDR3 is CASSFMPGQGEETQYF. The DNA of the CDR3 is TGTGCCAGCAGCTTCATGCCGGGACAGGGGGAAGAGACCCAGTACTTC.

The chain couples TRBV19 to TRBJ1-3, with D maybe TRBD1 (5 bases). CDR3 length equals 16 residues. The germline V gene has CDR1 LNHDA and CDR2 SQIVND (reference sequence). V lost 7 bases and J lost 0, with 16 bases in between. The CDR3 is CASNSRGPNSGNTIYF. The CDR3 DNA follows: TGTGCCAGTAATTCGCGGGGACCTAACTCTGGAAACACCATATATTTT.

The CDR3 DNA reads TGTGCCAGCAGCGTATGGGGGCAGGGCGGCGCAGAGACCCAGTACTTC. This sequence encodes CASSVWGQGGAETQYF. The chain has TRBV9 and TRBJ2-5, with a weak D call TRBD1 (6 bases). Germline CDR1 SGDLS, CDR2 YYNGEE. Trimming left V 1 base short and J 4 bases short, with 17 bases between. The CDR3 totals 16 residues.

This rearrangement joins TRBV4-3 to TRBJ2-2, with TRBD1 matching over 9 bases. With V trimmed by 3 bases and J by 0 bases, 14 bases remained unmatched. CDR3 length equals 20 residues. Germline loops: CDR1 LGHNA, CDR2 YSLEER. The CDR3 nucleotides are TGCGCCAGCAGCCAGAGGGACAGGGAAGGACCTAAACCGAACACCGGGGAGCTGTTTTTT. Amino acid sequence: CASSQRDREGPKPNTGELFF.